This T cell receptor (beta chain) was documented in a study of T cell changes during pregnancy in multiple sclerosis. Sequencing was performed with immunoSEQ multiplex PCR; in TCRdb, only in-frame clones are kept and a portion is missing. There are about 48,000 clones in the sample; 80% to 95% occur only once, and roughly 0.85% lies in the top ten. CDR1 MNHEY and CDR2 SVGAGI come from the germline V gene. Deletions cut 3 bases from V and 2 bases from J, with 8 bases between. The CDR3 has 14 residues. This clonotype originated in a female donor in good health, enrolled as a control in a pregnancy study. The specimen was CD4+ T cells from peripheral blood mononuclear cells, collected in the second trimester of pregnancy. V gene TRBV6-5 combines with J gene TRBJ1-5; D is undetermined. CDR3 nucleotides: TGTGCCAGCAGTTATTCCCATGGCAATCAGCCCCAGCATTTT. Its protein is CASSYSHGNQPQHF.